This T cell receptor beta chain was captured in a study of blood T cell repertoires in COVID-19. Study as a whole: COVID-19 samples, acute and convalescent, were from the United States, Italy and Spain.

Some clones are missing from TCRdb's copy, which holds only in-frame ones; the method was immunoSEQ multiplex PCR. The data show tens of thousands of clones, 83% seen once. The V end was cut by 5 bases, the J end by 2 bases, with 10 bases between. Germline loops: CDR1 SGHTA, CDR2 FQGNSA. The CDR3 sequence is 14 residues long. The sequencing sample was made of peripheral blood. The gene calls are TRBV7-2 and TRBJ1-5, with no clear D. The origin of this receptor is a woman older than 75 with acute or convalescent COVID-19. CDR3 nucleotide sequence: TGTGCCAGCAGCGACCGGGGAGGCAATCAGCCCCAGCATTTT. Amino acid sequence: CASSDRGGNQPQHF. The full variable domain, its missing parts supplied by reference TRBV7-2 and TRBJ1-5, is GAGVSQSPSNKVTEKGKDVELRCDPISGHTALYWYRQSLGQGLEFLIYFQGNSAPDKSGLPSDRFSAERTGGSVSTLTIQRTQQEDSAVYLCASSDRGGNQPQHFGDGTRLSIL.